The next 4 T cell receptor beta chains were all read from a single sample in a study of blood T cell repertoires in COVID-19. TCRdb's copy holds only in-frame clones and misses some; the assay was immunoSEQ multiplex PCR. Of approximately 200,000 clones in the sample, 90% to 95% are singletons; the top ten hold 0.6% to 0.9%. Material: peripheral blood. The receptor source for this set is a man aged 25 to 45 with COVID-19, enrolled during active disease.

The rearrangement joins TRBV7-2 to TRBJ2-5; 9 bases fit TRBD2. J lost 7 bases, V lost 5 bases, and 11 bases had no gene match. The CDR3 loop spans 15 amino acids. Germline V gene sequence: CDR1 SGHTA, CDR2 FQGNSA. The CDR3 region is CASSPGTSPPGTQYF. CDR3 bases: TGTGCCAGCAGCCCCGGGACTAGCCCTCCGGGGACCCAGTACTTC.

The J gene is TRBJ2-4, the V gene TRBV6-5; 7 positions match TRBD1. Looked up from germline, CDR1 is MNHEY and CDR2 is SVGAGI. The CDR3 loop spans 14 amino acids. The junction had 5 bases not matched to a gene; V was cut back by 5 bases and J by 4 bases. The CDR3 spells CASSRDREKNIQYF. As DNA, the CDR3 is TGTGCCAGCAGTAGGGACAGAGAAAAAAACATTCAGTACTTC.

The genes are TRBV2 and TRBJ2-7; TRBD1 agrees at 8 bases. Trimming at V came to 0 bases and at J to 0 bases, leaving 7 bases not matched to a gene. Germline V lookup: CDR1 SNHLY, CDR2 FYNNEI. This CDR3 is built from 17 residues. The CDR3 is CASSEARTGLSSYEQYF. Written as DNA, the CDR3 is TGTGCCAGCAGTGAAGCACGGACAGGGCTTAGCTCCTACGAGCAGTACTTC.

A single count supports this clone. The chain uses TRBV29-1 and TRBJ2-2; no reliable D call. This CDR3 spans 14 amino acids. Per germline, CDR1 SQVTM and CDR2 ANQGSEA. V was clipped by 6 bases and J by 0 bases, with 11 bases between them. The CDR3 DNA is TGCAGCGTGGCCGATACAGCGAACACCGGGGAGCTGTTTTTT. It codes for CSVADTANTGELFF.